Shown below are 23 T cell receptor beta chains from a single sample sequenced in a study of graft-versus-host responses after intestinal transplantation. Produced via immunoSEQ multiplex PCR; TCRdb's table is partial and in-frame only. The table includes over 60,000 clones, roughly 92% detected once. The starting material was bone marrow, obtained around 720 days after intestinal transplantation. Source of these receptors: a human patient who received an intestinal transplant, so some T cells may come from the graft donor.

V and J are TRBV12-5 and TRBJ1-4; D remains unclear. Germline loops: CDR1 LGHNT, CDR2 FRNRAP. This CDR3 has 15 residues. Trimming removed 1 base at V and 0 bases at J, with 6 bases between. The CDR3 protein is CASGLEPATNEKLFF. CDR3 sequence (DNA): TGTGCTAGTGGTTTGGAGCCGGCAACTAATGAAAAACTGTTTTTT.

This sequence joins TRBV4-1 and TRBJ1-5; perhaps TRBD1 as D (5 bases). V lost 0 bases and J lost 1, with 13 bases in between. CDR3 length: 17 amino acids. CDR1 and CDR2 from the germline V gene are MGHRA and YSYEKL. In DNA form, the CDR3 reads TGCGCCAGCAGCCAAGAGGGACCACATAGGAGCAATCAGCCCCAGCATTTT. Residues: CASSQEGPHRSNQPQHF.

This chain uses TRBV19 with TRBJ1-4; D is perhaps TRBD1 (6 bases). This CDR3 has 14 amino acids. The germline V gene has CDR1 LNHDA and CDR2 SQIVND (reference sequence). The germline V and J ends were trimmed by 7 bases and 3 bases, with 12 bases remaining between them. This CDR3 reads CASTDSLANEKLFF. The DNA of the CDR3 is TGTGCCAGTACGGACAGTCTCGCTAATGAAAAACTGTTTTTT.

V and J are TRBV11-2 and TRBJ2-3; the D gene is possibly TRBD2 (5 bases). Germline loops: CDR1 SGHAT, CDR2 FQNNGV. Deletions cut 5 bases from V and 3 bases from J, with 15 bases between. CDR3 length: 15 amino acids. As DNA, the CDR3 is TGTGCCAGCAGCCCGAGGCCGGGATCGACAGATACGCAGTATTTT. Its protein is CASSPRPGSTDTQYF.

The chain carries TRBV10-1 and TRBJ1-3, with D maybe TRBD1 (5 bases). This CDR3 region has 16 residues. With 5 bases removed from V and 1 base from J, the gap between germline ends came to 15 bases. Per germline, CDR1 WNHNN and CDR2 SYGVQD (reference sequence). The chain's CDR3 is CASSPLAQGSGNTIYF. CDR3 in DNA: TGCGCCAGCAGTCCCCTCGCTCAGGGATCTGGAAACACCATATATTTT.

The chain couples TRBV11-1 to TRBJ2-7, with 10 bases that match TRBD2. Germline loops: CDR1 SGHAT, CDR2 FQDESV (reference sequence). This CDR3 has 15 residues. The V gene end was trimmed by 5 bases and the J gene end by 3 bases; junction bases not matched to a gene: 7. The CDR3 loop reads CASSRGSSGGYEQYF. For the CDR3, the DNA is TGTGCCAGCAGCCGGGGGTCTAGCGGGGGCTACGAGCAGTACTTC.

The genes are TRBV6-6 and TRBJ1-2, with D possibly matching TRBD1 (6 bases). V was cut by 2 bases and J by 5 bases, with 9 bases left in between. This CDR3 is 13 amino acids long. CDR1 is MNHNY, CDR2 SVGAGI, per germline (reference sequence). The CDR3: CASSYPGTYGYTF. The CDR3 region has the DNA TGTGCCAGCAGTTACCCCGGGACATATGGCTACACCTTC.

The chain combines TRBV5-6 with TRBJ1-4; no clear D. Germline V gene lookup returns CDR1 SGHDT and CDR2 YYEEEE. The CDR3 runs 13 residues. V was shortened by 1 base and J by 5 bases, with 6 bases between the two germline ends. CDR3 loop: CASSLSGNEKLFF. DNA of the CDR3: TGTGCCAGCAGCTTGTCAGGCAATGAAAAACTGTTTTTT.

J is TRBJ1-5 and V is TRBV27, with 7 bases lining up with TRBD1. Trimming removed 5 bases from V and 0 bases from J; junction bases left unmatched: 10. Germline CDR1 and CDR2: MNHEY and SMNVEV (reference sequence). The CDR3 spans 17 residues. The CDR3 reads CASSPRTGSSSNQPQHF. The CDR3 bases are TGTGCCAGCAGTCCGCGGACAGGATCATCTAGCAATCAGCCCCAGCATTTT.

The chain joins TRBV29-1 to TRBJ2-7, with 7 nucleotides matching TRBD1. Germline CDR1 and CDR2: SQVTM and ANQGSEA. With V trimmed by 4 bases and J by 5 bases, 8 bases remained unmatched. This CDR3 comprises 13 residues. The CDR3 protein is CSVARGLLNEQYF. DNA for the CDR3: TGCAGCGTTGCCAGGGGGTTGTTAAACGAGCAGTACTTC.

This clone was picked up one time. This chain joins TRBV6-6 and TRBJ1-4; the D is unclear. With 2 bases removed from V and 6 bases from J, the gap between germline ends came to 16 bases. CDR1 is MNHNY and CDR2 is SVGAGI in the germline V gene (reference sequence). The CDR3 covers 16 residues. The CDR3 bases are TGTGCCAGCAGTTACCCTCCGGGCCCCGAGGATGAAAAACTGTTTTTT. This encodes CASSYPPGPEDEKLFF.

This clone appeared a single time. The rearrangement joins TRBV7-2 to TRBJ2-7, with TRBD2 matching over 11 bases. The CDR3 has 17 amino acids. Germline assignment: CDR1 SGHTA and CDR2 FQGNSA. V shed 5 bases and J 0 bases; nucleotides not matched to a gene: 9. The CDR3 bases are TGTGCCAGCAGCACACCGACTAGCGGGACAAGCTCCTACGAGCAGTACTTC. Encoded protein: CASSTPTSGTSSYEQYF.

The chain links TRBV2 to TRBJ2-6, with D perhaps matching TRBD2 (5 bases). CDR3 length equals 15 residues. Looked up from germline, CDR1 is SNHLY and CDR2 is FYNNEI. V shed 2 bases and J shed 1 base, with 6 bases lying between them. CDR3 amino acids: CASSESGSGANVLTF. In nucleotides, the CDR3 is TGTGCCAGCAGTGAATCGGGGTCTGGGGCCAACGTCCTGACTTTC.

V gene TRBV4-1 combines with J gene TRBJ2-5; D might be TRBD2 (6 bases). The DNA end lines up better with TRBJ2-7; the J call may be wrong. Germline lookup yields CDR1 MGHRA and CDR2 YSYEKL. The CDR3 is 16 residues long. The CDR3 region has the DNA TGCGCCAGCAGCGGCGGTGGGTTGCGGACTAAAACCGAGCAGTACTTC. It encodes CASSGGGLRTKTEQYF.

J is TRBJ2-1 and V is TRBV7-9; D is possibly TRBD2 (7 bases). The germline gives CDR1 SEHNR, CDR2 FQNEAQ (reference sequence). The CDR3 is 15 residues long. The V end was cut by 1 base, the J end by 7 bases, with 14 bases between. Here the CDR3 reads CASSLEVGGQNEQFF. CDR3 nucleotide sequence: TGTGCCAGCAGCTTAGAGGTGGGGGGGCAGAATGAGCAGTTCTTC.

CDR3 coding DNA: TGTGCCAGCAGCTTAACCAGCGGGGGCTACACAGATACGCAGTATTTT. Residues: CASSLTSGGYTDTQYF. V usage is TRBV7-9 and J usage is TRBJ2-3; 8 nucleotides line up with TRBD2. In germline, CDR1 is SEHNR, CDR2 FQNEAQ (reference sequence). This CDR3 is 16 amino acids long. V gave up 2 bases and J gave up 2 bases; unmatched junction bases: 6.

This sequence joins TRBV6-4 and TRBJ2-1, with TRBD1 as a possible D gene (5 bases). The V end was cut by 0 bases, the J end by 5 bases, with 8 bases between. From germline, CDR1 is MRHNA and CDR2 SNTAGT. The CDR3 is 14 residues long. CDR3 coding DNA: TGTGCCAGCAGTGACTCGTTACAGGACAATGAGCAGTTCTTC. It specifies CASSDSLQDNEQFF.

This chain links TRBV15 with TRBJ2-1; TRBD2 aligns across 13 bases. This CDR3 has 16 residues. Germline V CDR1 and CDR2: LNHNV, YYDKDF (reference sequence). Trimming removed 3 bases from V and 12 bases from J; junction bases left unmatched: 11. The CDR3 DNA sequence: TGTGCCACCAGCAGGCCAGGGACTAGCGGGATGGTGGTGCAGTTCTTC. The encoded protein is CATSRPGTSGMVVQFF.

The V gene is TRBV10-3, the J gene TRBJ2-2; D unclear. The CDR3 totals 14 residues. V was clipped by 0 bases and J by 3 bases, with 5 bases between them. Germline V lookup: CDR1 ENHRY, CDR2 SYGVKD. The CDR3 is CAISESGHTGELFF. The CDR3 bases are TGTGCCATCAGTGAGTCCGGCCACACCGGGGAGCTGTTTTTT.

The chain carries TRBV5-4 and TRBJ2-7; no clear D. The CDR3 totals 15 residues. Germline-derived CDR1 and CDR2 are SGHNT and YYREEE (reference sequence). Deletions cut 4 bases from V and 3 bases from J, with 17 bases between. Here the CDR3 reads CASSTDPTPYYEQYF. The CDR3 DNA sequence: TGTGCCAGCAGCACGGACCCAACACCCTACTACGAGCAGTACTTC.

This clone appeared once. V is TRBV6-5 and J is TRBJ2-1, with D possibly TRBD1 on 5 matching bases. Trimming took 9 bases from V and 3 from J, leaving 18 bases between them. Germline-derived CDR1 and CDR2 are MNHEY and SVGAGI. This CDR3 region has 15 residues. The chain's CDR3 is CARFATGWVYNEQFF. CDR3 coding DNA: TGTGCCAGATTCGCCACAGGTTGGGTCTACAATGAGCAGTTCTTC.

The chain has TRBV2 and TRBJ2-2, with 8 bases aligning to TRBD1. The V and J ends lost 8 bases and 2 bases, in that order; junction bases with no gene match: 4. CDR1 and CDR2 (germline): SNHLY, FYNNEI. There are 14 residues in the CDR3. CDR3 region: CASGQGPNTGELFF. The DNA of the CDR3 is TGTGCCAGCGGACAGGGTCCTAACACCGGGGAGCTGTTTTTT.

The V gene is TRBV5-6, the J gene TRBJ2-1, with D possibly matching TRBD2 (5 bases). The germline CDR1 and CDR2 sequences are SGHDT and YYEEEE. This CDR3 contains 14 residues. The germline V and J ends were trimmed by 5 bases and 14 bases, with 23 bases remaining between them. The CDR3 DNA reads TGTGCCAGCAGAAGAACTAGTGGAAGTGGCCGGGAGTTCTTC. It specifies CASRRTSGSGREFF.